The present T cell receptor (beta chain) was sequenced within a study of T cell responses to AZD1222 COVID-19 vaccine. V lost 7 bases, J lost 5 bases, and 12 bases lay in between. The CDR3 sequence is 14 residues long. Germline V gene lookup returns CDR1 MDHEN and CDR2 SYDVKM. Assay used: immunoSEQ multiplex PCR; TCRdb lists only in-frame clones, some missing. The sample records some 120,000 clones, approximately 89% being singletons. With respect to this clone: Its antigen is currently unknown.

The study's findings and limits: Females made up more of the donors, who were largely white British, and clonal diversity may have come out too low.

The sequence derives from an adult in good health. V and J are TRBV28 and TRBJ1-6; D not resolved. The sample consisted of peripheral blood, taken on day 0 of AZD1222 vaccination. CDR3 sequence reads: CASTEFADNSPLHF. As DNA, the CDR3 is TGTGCCAGCACCGAGTTTGCGGATAATTCACCCCTCCACTTT. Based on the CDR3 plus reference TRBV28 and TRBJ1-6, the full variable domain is DVKVTQSSRYLVKRTGEKVFLECVQDMDHENMFWYRQDPGLGLRLIYFSYDVKMKEKGDIPEGYSVSREKKERFSLILESASTNQTSMYLCASTEFADNSPLHFGNGTRLTVT.